Shown below are 30 T cell receptor beta chains from a single sample sequenced in a study of cytomegalovirus exposure and HLA in healthy donors. Sequenced by immunoSEQ multiplex PCR; TCRdb stores in-frame clones only, minus some. This table has approximately 230,000 clones, less than 90% appearing once. The specimen was PBMCs. These receptors were taken from a young man in good health and CMV-seropositive.

V and J are TRBV13 and TRBJ2-7; TRBD2 matches at 7 bases. Trimming removed 1 base from V and 2 bases from J; junction bases left unmatched: 8. Germline V gene lookup returns CDR1 PRHDT and CDR2 FYEKMQ (reference sequence). The CDR3 totals 16 residues. The chain's CDR3 is CASSLAPSGSTYEQYF. CDR3 DNA: TGTGCCAGCAGCTTAGCGCCTAGCGGATCGACCTACGAGCAGTACTTC. The entire variable domain, with the rest obtained from reference TRBV13 and TRBJ2-7, is as follows: AAGVIQSPRHLIKEKRETATLKCYPIPRHDTVYWYQQGPGQDPQFLISFYEKMQSDKGSIPDRFSAQQFSDYHSELNMSSLELGDSALYFCASSLAPSGSTYEQYFGPGTRLTVT.

J is TRBJ2-7 and V is TRBV11-2; possibly TRBD1 or TRBD2 for D (5 bases each). This CDR3 has 13 residues. The germline gives CDR1 SGHAT, CDR2 FQNNGV. Trimming shortened V by 6 bases and J by 7 bases, and 16 bases separated the two germline ends. CDR3 nucleotide sequence: TGTGCCAGCAGTCATCCGGGACGTGCGGAGCAGTACTTC. As protein: CASSHPGRAEQYF.

The chain combines TRBV11-2 with TRBJ1-1, with D maybe TRBD1 (5 bases). In germline, CDR1 is SGHAT, CDR2 FQNNGV. Trimming removed 5 bases from V and 4 bases from J, with 14 bases in between. There are 14 residues in the CDR3. CDR3 DNA sequence: TGTGCCAGCAGCCCCCGGGATGGGGGCACTGAAGCTTTCTTT. The encoded protein is CASSPRDGGTEAFF.

This clone occurred a few times. V usage is TRBV6-5 and J usage is TRBJ2-5; weak D call: TRBD2 (7 bases). The CDR3 sequence is 12 residues long. Trimming removed 8 bases at V and 5 bases at J, with 12 bases between. The germline CDR1 and CDR2 sequences are MNHEY and SVGAGI. The CDR3 loop reads CASSGGAETQYF. The CDR3 DNA follows: TGTGCCAGCTCGGGGGGCGCGGAGACCCAGTACTTC.

This clone was counted once. The genes are TRBV7-9 and TRBJ2-7, with 10 positions matching TRBD2. V shed 2 bases, J shed 3 bases, and the junction held 13 bases outside the gene matches. The CDR3 spans 18 residues. Germline values: CDR1 SEHNR, CDR2 FQNEAQ (reference sequence). For the CDR3, the DNA is TGTGCCAGCAGCTTATTGACTCCACTAGCGGGACTATTCTACGAGCAGTACTTC. It codes for CASSLLTPLAGLFYEQYF.

Here the CDR3 DNA reads TGTGCCAGCGGCCTAGCGGGGGACAATGAGCAGTTCTTC. This translates into CASGLAGDNEQFF. V gene TRBV6-5 combines with J gene TRBJ2-1, with 10 bases matching TRBD2. Germline V lookup: CDR1 MNHEY, CDR2 SVGAGI. The V segment lost 8 bases and the J segment 5 bases; nucleotides outside the gene matches: 3. The CDR3 is made up of 13 amino acids.

This chain links TRBV27 with TRBJ2-7, with no clear D. The CDR3 loop spans 15 amino acids. CDR1 and CDR2 (germline): MNHEY, SMNVEV (reference sequence). The germline V and J ends were trimmed by 6 bases and 4 bases, with 19 bases remaining between them. The chain's CDR3 is CASSPTPRKPYEQYF. CDR3 nucleotides: TGTGCCAGCAGCCCCACCCCCAGGAAACCATACGAGCAGTACTTC.

The chain is built from TRBV6-1 and TRBJ2-3; 11 bases are shared with TRBD2. Germline assignment: CDR1 MNHNS and CDR2 SASEGT. V was clipped by 4 bases and J by 4 bases; unmatched bases: 10. The CDR3 length is 17 residues. CDR3 DNA: TGTGCCAGCAGTGCTCCGACTAGCGGGAAATGGTCAGATACGCAGTATTTT. Amino acid sequence: CASSAPTSGKWSDTQYF.

A single count supports this clone. Compared with germline, one end of the junction differs, possibly owing to a read error. The chain employs TRBV6-5 and TRBJ2-7, with a weak D call TRBD2 (5 bases). The CDR3 is made up of 11 amino acids. Germline values: CDR1 MNHEY, CDR2 SVGAGI. The CDR3: CASSTSGVEVF. The CDR3 bases are TGTGCCAGCAGTACGTCCGGGGTAGAGGTCTTC.

V usage is TRBV2 and J usage is TRBJ2-1, with 14 bases aligning to TRBD2. CDR1 is SNHLY, CDR2 FYNNEI, per germline. Losses at the gene ends were 6 bases for V and 7 bases for J; bases not matched to a gene: 17. This CDR3 contains 19 residues. Written as DNA, the CDR3 is TGTGCCAGCAGGCCTACTGCGACTAGCGGGAGGGCCAGGGGGAATGAGCAGTTCTTC. Translating gives CASRPTATSGRARGNEQFF.

The chain recombines TRBV9 with TRBJ2-5, with TRBD1 identical over 8 bases. This CDR3 region has 14 residues. CDR1 and CDR2 from the germline V gene are SGDLS and YYNGEE. V dropped 2 bases and J dropped 2; count of bases not matched to a gene: 2. CDR3 nucleotide sequence: TGTGCCAGCAGCGTTCAGGGGGCGCAAGAGACCCAGTACTTC. Protein sequence: CASSVQGAQETQYF.

The chain carries TRBV6-1 and TRBJ1-1; the D gene is possibly TRBD1 (6 bases). Germline V gene lookup returns CDR1 MNHNS and CDR2 SASEGT. This CDR3 comprises 14 residues. Trimming took 8 bases from V and 0 from J, leaving 13 bases between them. In nucleotides, the CDR3 is TGTGCCAGCGCTCAGGACAGATTGAACACTGAAGCTTTCTTT. It yields the protein CASAQDRLNTEAFF.

This clone has a handful of counts. V usage is TRBV5-1 and J usage is TRBJ2-7; 9 nucleotides align to TRBD2. V was clipped by 5 bases and J by 1 base; unmatched bases: 4. In germline, CDR1 is SGHRS, CDR2 YFSETQ. This CDR3 is 14 amino acids long. The CDR3 loop reads CASRAGGLSYEQYF. The DNA of the CDR3 is TGCGCCAGCAGGGCGGGAGGGTTATCCTACGAGCAGTACTTC.

The V call is TRBV7-9, the J call TRBJ2-5; TRBD1 aligns across 9 bases. After removal of 5 bases from V and 4 bases from J, the junction contained 14 bases not matched to a gene. Germline V gene lookup returns CDR1 SEHNR and CDR2 FQNEAQ (reference sequence). The CDR3 is 17 residues long. CDR3 region: CASSPRLGQGKGETQYF. CDR3 bases: TGTGCCAGCAGCCCACGACTTGGACAGGGGAAAGGAGAGACCCAGTACTTC.

This clone is a singleton in its sample. The gene calls are TRBV6-1 and TRBJ1-5; D ambiguous. The CDR3 spans 13 residues. Germline V CDR1 and CDR2: MNHNS, SASEGT. V dropped 6 bases and J dropped 4 bases, with 10 bases sitting between them. This CDR3 reads CASRRTGNQPQHF. In nucleotides, the CDR3 is TGTGCCAGCAGAAGGACGGGAAATCAGCCCCAGCATTTT.

This clone was observed once. The chain employs TRBV9 and TRBJ2-6; D remains unclear. V gave up 2 bases and J gave up 1 base, with 10 bases separating them. CDR3 length: 16 residues. From germline, CDR1 is SGDLS and CDR2 YYNGEE. The CDR3: CASSVTASSGANVLTF. In nucleotides, the CDR3 is TGTGCCAGCAGCGTTACAGCTAGTTCTGGGGCCAACGTCCTGACTTTC.

This chain links TRBV27 with TRBJ1-1; D possibly corresponds to TRBD1 (6 bases). This CDR3 comprises 14 residues. Germline loops: CDR1 MNHEY, CDR2 SMNVEV (reference sequence). V shed 7 bases and J shed 0 bases, with 12 bases lying between them. The CDR3 coding sequence is TGTGCCAGCAAAAGGGGGTCCCTGAACACTGAAGCTTTCTTT. This codes for CASKRGSLNTEAFF.

DNA for the CDR3: TGTGCCACCAGCGGAGCCCTGGGGGGATACGAGCAGTACTTC. Amino acids: CATSGALGGYEQYF. The J gene is TRBJ2-7, the V gene TRBV15; D perhaps matches TRBD2 (6 bases). Trimming removed 5 bases at V and 4 bases at J, with 15 bases between. The length of the CDR3 is 14 residues. CDR1 and CDR2 from the germline V gene are LNHNV and YYDKDF (reference sequence).

This chain connects TRBV30 to TRBJ1-5; 10 nucleotides match TRBD1. Per germline, CDR1 GTSNPN and CDR2 SVGIG (reference sequence). This CDR3 region has 19 residues. V trimming: 2 bases; J trimming: 1 base; junction bases outside the gene matches: 14. This CDR3 reads CAWSSDGDRGFNSNQPQHF. The CDR3 nucleotides are TGTGCCTGGAGTTCGGATGGGGACAGGGGTTTTAACAGCAATCAGCCCCAGCATTTT.

This clone was observed a handful of times. This chain uses TRBV5-4 with TRBJ2-3; D gene unclear. There are 14 residues in the CDR3. V was cut by 0 bases and J by 2 bases, with 7 bases left in between. The germline gives CDR1 SGHNT, CDR2 YYREEE (reference sequence). As DNA, the CDR3 is TGTGCCAGCAGCTTGGACGGCTTCACAGATACGCAGTATTTT. This translates into CASSLDGFTDTQYF.

The chain combines TRBV6-5 with TRBJ1-2; D unresolved. This CDR3 has 13 amino acids. The germline V gene has CDR1 MNHEY and CDR2 SVGAGI. V lost 0 bases and J 8 bases, leaving 10 bases between the germline ends. The CDR3, as DNA: TGTGCCAGCAGTTACTCGGAGGGCGGCGGCTACACCTTC. Translating it yields CASSYSEGGGYTF.

The rearrangement uses TRBV5-1 and TRBJ2-1; TRBD2 agrees at 7 bases. CDR1 and CDR2 (germline): SGHRS, YFSETQ. J lost 4 bases, V lost 0 bases, and 4 bases had no gene match. The CDR3 length is 15 residues. In DNA, the CDR3 is TGCGCCAGCAGCTTGGGTCTAGCGGAGTACAATGAGCAGTTCTTC. Its protein is CASSLGLAEYNEQFF.

The chain couples TRBV5-1 to TRBJ2-7; tentatively, D is TRBD1 or TRBD2 (5 bases each). The CDR3 loop spans 13 amino acids. In germline, CDR1 is SGHRS, CDR2 YFSETQ. The germline V and J ends were trimmed by 7 bases and 0 bases, with 11 bases remaining between them. The CDR3: CASRDGSSYEQYF. As DNA, the CDR3 is TGCGCCAGCCGGGACGGTAGCTCCTACGAGCAGTACTTC.

The rearrangement joins TRBV28 to TRBJ1-2, with D tentatively TRBD1 (5 bases). The CDR3 totals 13 residues. Per the germline V gene, CDR1 is MDHEN and CDR2 is SYDVKM. The V and J ends lost 6 bases and 7 bases respectively, with 15 bases between them. The chain's CDR3 is CASSPAGEGGYTF. The CDR3 DNA reads as TGTGCCAGCAGCCCCGCGGGGGAGGGTGGCTACACCTTC.

The CDR3 sequence: CAWSDPRGYTF. CDR3 sequence (DNA): TGTGCCTGGAGCGATCCTAGGGGCTACACCTTC. The rearrangement links TRBV30 to TRBJ1-2; no reliable D call. V was cut by 3 bases and J by 8 bases, with 10 bases left in between. Germline CDR1 reads GTSNPN; CDR2 reads SVGIG (reference sequence). CDR3 length: 11 amino acids. The full variable domain, rest sourced from reference TRBV30 and TRBJ1-2, is SQTIHQWPATLVQPVGSPLSLECTVEGTSNPNLYWYRQAAGRGLQLLFYSVGIGQISSEVPQNLSASRPQDRQFILSSKKLLLSDSGFYLCAWSDPRGYTFGSGTRLTVV.

The J gene is TRBJ2-7, the V gene TRBV28; D tentatively fits TRBD1 or TRBD2 (5 bases each). V dropped 6 bases and J dropped 2 bases, with 14 bases sitting between them. CDR1 is MDHEN, CDR2 SYDVKM, per germline. The CDR3 consists of 14 residues. The CDR3 here is CASSGTPPTYEQYF. The CDR3 nucleotides read TGTGCCAGCAGCGGGACCCCTCCTACCTACGAGCAGTACTTC.

This sequence joins TRBV28 and TRBJ2-7; either TRBD1 or TRBD2 may supply D (6 bases each). Looked up from germline, CDR1 is MDHEN and CDR2 is SYDVKM. V was clipped by 2 bases and J by 0 bases, with 11 bases between them. The CDR3 is 15 residues long. The CDR3 sequence: CASSLRGLLSYEQYF. The DNA for the CDR3 is TGTGCCAGCAGTTTACGGGGGCTCCTCTCCTACGAGCAGTACTTC.

The CDR3 region has the DNA TGTGCCATCGGAACGAGGGGGCGGACGAACACTGAAGCTTTCTTT. Residues: CAIGTRGRTNTEAFF. The chain couples TRBV10-3 to TRBJ1-1; 7 nucleotides align to TRBD1. Germline-derived CDR1 and CDR2 are ENHRY and SYGVKD. V trimming: 8 bases; J trimming: 1 base; junction bases outside the gene matches: 10. The CDR3 extends over 15 amino acids.

This clone has more than one count but fewer than ten. CDR3 sequence: CASSIRRTYNYGYTF. CDR3 nucleotide sequence: TGTGCCAGTAGTATCAGGAGAACTTATAACTATGGCTACACCTTC. V usage is TRBV19 and J usage is TRBJ1-2, with D hard to call. From germline, CDR1 is LNHDA and CDR2 SQIVND (reference sequence). The germline V and J ends were trimmed by 3 bases and 1 base, with 12 bases remaining between them. The CDR3 is 15 residues long.

V gene TRBV4-3 combines with J gene TRBJ2-3; the match to TRBD2 covers 8 bases. CDR1 and CDR2 from the germline V gene are LGHNA and YSLEER. The ends lost 5 bases at V and 3 bases at J; junction bases unmatched: 10. The CDR3 runs 16 residues. For the CDR3, the DNA is TGCGCCAGCAGCTACGTCCCCAGCGGGGGTACAGATACGCAGTATTTT. This sequence encodes CASSYVPSGGTDTQYF.